The 14 T cell receptor beta chains below all came from one sample that was sequenced in a study of T cell changes during pregnancy in multiple sclerosis. Clones were sequenced by immunoSEQ multiplex PCR, and TCRdb holds only the in-frame ones, with some missing. The sample consists of roughly 75,000 clones, 85% to 95% of them appearing once. The sequenced sample was peripheral blood, obtained after pregnancy. These receptors were obtained from a female donor in good health, enrolled as a control in a pregnancy study.

The chain couples TRBV9 to TRBJ2-7; D gene unclear. CDR3 size: 14 residues. Germline CDR1 is SGDLS and CDR2 is YYNGEE. V was pared by 0 bases and J by 2 bases, with 9 bases between. DNA of the CDR3: TGTGCCAGCAGCGTAGATACAGCTACCTACGAGCAGTACTTC. It encodes CASSVDTATYEQYF.

This chain links TRBV19 with TRBJ1-2; weak D call: TRBD1 (5 bases). V shed 5 bases and J shed 1 base, with 14 bases lying between them. Germline V gene sequence: CDR1 LNHDA, CDR2 SQIVND (reference sequence). The CDR3 runs 15 residues. The CDR3 DNA is TGTGCCAGTAGTCCACCCAGGGACTTTAACTATGGCTACACCTTC. Its protein product is CASSPPRDFNYGYTF.

This clone has just one count. V usage is TRBV15 and J usage is TRBJ2-7; no definite D call. Germline lookup yields CDR1 LNHNV and CDR2 YYDKDF (reference sequence). CDR3 size: 13 residues. Trimming stripped 1 base from V and 3 bases from J, with 7 bases between. The CDR3 sequence is CATSRGESYEQYF. In DNA form, the CDR3 reads TGTGCCACCAGCAGAGGAGAGAGCTACGAGCAGTACTTC.

The CDR3 DNA reads as TGTGCCAGCAGAATTCCCGGGACTAGTGGGTACAATGAGCAGTTCTTC. Its translation is CASRIPGTSGYNEQFF. V and J are TRBV27 and TRBJ2-1, with 8 bases fitting TRBD2. This CDR3 spans 16 amino acids. V lost 6 bases, J lost 4 bases, and 11 bases stayed unmatched. CDR1 MNHEY and CDR2 SMNVEV come from the germline V gene (reference sequence).

CDR3 nucleotide sequence: TGTGCCAGCAGCAAGACAGGAGCGGGGACCAATGAGCAGTTCTTC. Protein: CASSKTGAGTNEQFF. This chain uses TRBV9 with TRBJ2-1; TRBD2 might be the D (7 bases). Germline CDR1 is SGDLS and CDR2 is YYNGEE. The germline V and J ends were trimmed by 4 bases and 6 bases, with 17 bases remaining between them. This CDR3 has 15 residues.

The chain links TRBV30 to TRBJ2-3; D might be TRBD1 (5 bases). V was trimmed by 4 bases and J by 3 bases, leaving 14 bases between them. The CDR3 contains 14 residues. The germline V gene encodes CDR1 GTSNPN and CDR2 SVGIG (reference sequence). CDR3 protein: CAWMWQGSTDTQYF. CDR3 nucleotides: TGTGCCTGGATGTGGCAGGGTTCGACAGATACGCAGTATTTT.

V usage is TRBV29-1 and J usage is TRBJ2-7; the match to TRBD1 covers 10 bases. In germline, CDR1 is SQVTM, CDR2 ANQGSEA. V lost 3 bases and J lost 5; bases outside the gene matches: 7. The CDR3 has 14 residues. CDR3 protein: CSVEKGQGSHEQYF. CDR3 nucleotides: TGCAGCGTTGAGAAGGGACAGGGGTCCCACGAGCAGTACTTC.

The chain employs TRBV18 and TRBJ1-3; weak D call: TRBD1 (5 bases). Trimming took 3 bases from V and 0 from J, leaving 12 bases between them. Per germline, CDR1 KGHSH and CDR2 LQKENI. CDR3 length: 16 residues. The CDR3 region has the DNA TGTGCCAGCTCACCTCAAAGCAGGGACTCTGGAAACACCATATATTTT. The encoded protein is CASSPQSRDSGNTIYF.

This chain links TRBV10-3 with TRBJ2-7; D unresolved. Trimming removed 3 bases from V and 6 bases from J, with 15 bases in between. This CDR3 comprises 14 residues. Per germline, CDR1 ENHRY and CDR2 SYGVKD. CDR3 region: CAISERDPPGEQYF. The CDR3 DNA follows: TGTGCCATCAGTGAACGTGACCCCCCAGGCGAGCAGTACTTC.

This clone was seen a single time. The CDR3 DNA reads as TGTGCCATCGGTCAGGGAAACACTGAAGCTTTCTTT. Translation: CAIGQGNTEAFF. V is TRBV10-3 and J is TRBJ1-1; D might be TRBD1 (5 bases). Per the germline V gene, CDR1 is ENHRY and CDR2 is SYGVKD. This CDR3 contains 12 residues. Trimming left V 8 bases short and J 2 bases short, with 9 bases between.

CDR3 region: CASSPAGGMRNEQFF. Written as DNA, the CDR3 is TGTGCCAGCAGTCCGGCGGGGGGGATGAGGAATGAGCAGTTCTTC. The gene calls are TRBV25-1 and TRBJ2-1, with 9 bases fitting TRBD2. CDR1 is MGHDK, CDR2 SYGVNS, per germline. This CDR3 spans 15 amino acids. Trimming took 5 bases from V and 7 from J; bases not matched to a gene: 9.

The table lists this clone with a few counts. V usage is TRBV5-6 and J usage is TRBJ1-1; a possible D gene is TRBD1 (6 bases). V was pared by 0 bases and J by 1 base, with 10 bases between. The CDR3 runs 15 residues. Germline CDR1 is SGHDT and CDR2 is YYEEEE. For the CDR3, the DNA is TGTGCCAGCAGCTTGGTTGGGACACCGAACACTGAAGCTTTCTTT. It codes for CASSLVGTPNTEAFF.

V gene TRBV11-2 combines with J gene TRBJ1-4; D gene uncertain. The germline gives CDR1 SGHAT, CDR2 FQNNGV. V lost 0 bases, J lost 5 bases, and 13 bases lay in between. This CDR3 has 16 amino acids. The CDR3 spells CASSLENAGYNEKLFF. The CDR3 nucleotides read TGTGCCAGCAGCTTAGAGAATGCGGGTTACAATGAAAAACTGTTTTTT. Based on the CDR3 plus reference TRBV11-2 and TRBJ1-4, the full variable domain is EAGVAQSPRYKIIEKRQSVAFWCNPISGHATLYWYQQILGQGPKLLIQFQNNGVVDDSQLPKDRFSAERLKGVDSTLKIQPAKLEDSAVYLCASSLENAGYNEKLFFGSGTQLSVL.

V and J are TRBV6-5 and TRBJ2-5, with D possibly being TRBD1 (6 bases). Per germline, CDR1 MNHEY and CDR2 SVGAGI. The ends were cut back, 0 bases at V and 0 bases at J, with 8 bases in the middle. This CDR3 is built from 15 residues. In DNA, the CDR3 is TGTGCCAGCAGTTACTCTGGGGGCTACCAAGAGACCCAGTACTTC. This gives the protein CASSYSGGYQETQYF.